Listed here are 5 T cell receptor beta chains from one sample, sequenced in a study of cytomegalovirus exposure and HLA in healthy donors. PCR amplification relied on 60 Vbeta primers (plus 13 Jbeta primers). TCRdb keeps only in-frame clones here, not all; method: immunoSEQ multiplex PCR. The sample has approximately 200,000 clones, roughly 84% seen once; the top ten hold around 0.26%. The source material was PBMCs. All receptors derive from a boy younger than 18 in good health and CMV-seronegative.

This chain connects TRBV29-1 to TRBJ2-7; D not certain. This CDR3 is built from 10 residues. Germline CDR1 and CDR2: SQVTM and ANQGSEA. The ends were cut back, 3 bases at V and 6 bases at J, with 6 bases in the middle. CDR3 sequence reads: CSVDTGEQYF. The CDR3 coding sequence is TGCAGCGTTGACACGGGCGAGCAGTACTTC.

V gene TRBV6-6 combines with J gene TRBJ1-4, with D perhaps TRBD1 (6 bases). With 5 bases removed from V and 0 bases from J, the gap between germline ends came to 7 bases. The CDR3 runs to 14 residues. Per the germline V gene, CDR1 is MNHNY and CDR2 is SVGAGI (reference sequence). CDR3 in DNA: TGTGCCAGCAGTCCAGGGGCAACTAATGAAAAACTGTTTTTT. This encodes CASSPGATNEKLFF.

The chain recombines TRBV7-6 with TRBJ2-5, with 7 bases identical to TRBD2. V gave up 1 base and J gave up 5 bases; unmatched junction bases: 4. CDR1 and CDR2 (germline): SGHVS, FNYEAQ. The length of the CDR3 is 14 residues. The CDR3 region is CASSLVLGGETQYF. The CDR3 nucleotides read TGTGCCAGCAGCTTAGTTCTGGGGGGGGAGACCCAGTACTTC.

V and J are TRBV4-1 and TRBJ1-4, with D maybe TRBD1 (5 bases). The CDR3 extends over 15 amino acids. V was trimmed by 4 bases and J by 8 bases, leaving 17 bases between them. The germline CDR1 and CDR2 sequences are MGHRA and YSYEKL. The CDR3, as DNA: TGCGCCAGCAGCCGGTTCATGGGGCTGAAGGAAAAACTGTTTTTT. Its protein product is CASSRFMGLKEKLFF.

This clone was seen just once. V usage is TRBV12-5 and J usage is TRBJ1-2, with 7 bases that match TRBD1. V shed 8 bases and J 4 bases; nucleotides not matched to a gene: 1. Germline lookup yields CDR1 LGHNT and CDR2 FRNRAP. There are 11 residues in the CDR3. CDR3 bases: TGTGCTAGTTACAGGGGCTATGGCTACACCTTC. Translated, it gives CASYRGYGYTF.